The following is a TCR beta chain sequence with its context. Antigen unknown. Each donor was a healthy Caucasian. TCRdb reprocessed the 5' RACE reads with MiXCR, giving one entry per CDR3 protein. This table has 1.5 million to 2 million distinct CDR3 sequences, about 30% appearing once. The CDR3 length is 14 residues. V shed 4 bases and J shed 4 bases, with 12 bases lying between them. Germline lookup yields CDR1 ENHRY and CDR2 SYGVKD. This sample is part of a study of identical twins. Study results and caveats: Among beta out-of-frame sequences, excess sharing between twins appeared weaker.

The clonotype was recovered from a newborn girl in good health. Material for sequencing was cord blood. This chain joins TRBV10-3 and TRBJ2-3; D ambiguous. CDR3 sequence: CAISGFSSADTQYF. The CDR3, as DNA: TGTGCCATCAGTGGGTTCAGCTCAGCAGATACGCAGTATTTT.